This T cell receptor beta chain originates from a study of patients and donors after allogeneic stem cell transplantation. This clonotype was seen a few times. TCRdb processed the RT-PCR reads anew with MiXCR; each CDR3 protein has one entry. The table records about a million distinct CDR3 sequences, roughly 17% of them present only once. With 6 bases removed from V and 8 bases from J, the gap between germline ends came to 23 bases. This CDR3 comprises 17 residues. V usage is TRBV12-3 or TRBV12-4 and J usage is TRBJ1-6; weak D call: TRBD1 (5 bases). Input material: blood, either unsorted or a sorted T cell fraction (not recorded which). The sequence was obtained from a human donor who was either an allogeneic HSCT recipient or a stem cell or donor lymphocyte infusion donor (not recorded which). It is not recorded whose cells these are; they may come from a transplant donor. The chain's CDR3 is CASSPSRHGGQHSPLHF. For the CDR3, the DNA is TGTGCCAGCAGCCCCTCCCGACATGGGGGTCAACATTCACCCCTCCACTTT.